This T cell receptor (beta chain) originates from a study of control samples from healthy donors and cancer patients. This clone was counted once. The CDR3 loop spans 15 amino acids. Trimming took 3 bases from V and 5 from J, leaving 17 bases between them. Assay used: immunoSEQ multiplex PCR; TCRdb lists only in-frame clones, some missing. This table holds roughly 450,000 clones, 80% to 95% found once. The rearrangement links TRBV23-1 to TRBJ2-7, with D perhaps matching TRBD1 (6 bases). TRBV23-1 is known as an ORF, though its function is uncertain. This TCR derives from a man aged 35-49 years with head and neck cancer. Sequenced sample: PBMCs. The CDR3 nucleotides read TGCGCCAGCAGTCAGCGGCAGGGGTGTAGACACGAGCAGTACTTC. Its translation: CASSQRQGCRHEQYF.